This paragraph reports one T cell receptor (beta chain). What it recognizes is unknown. This entry is derived from a study of T cell repertoires and HLA-DP antigens. Study-wide points: Total CD4+ responders were stimulated by HeLa antigen-presenting cells.

The primer mix covered 54 TRBV segments and 13 TRBJ segments. The method was immunoSEQ multiplex PCR; TCRdb's version includes in-frame clones alone and lacks a portion of them. The table has approximately 100,000 clones, around nine tenths seen once. Sequenced material: CD4+ T cells from PBMCs. The source is a man aged 45-65 years in good health and CMV-seronegative.

CDR3 coding DNA: TGTGCCAGCAGTGCGTTCGGGAGCAACGAGCAGTACTTC. Its protein product is CASSAFGSNEQYF. The gene calls are TRBV2 and TRBJ2-7; a possible D gene is TRBD2 (6 bases). Germline V lookup: CDR1 SNHLY, CDR2 FYNNEI. The CDR3 is 13 residues long. V lost 4 bases to trimming and J lost 5 bases, with 12 bases between them.